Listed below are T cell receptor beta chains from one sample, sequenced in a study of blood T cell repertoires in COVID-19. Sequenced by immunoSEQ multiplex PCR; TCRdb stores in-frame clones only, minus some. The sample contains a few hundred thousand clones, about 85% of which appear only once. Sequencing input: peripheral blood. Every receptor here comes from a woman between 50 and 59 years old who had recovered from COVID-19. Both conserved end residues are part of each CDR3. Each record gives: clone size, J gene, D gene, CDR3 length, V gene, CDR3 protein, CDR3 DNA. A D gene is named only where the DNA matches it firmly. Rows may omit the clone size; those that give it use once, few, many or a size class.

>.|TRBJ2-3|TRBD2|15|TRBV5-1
CASSSGLGDTDTQYF
TGCGCCAGCAGTTCGGGACTAGGGGACACAGATACGCAGTATTTT
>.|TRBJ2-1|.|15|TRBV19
CASSRAESSYNEQFF
TGTGCCAGTAGCAGGGCGGAATCCTCCTACAATGAGCAGTTCTTC
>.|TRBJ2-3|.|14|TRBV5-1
CASSSRQEGDTQYF
TGCGCCAGCAGCTCTCGACAGGAAGGTGATACGCAGTATTTT
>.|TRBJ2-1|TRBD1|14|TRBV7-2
CASSWGQGAGEQFF
TGTGCCAGCAGCTGGGGACAGGGGGCCGGTGAGCAGTTCTTC
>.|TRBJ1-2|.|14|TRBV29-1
CSVVTWETNYGYTF
TGCAGCGTTGTAACGTGGGAGACAAACTATGGCTACACCTTC
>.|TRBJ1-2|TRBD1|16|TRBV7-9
CASSSTQGAQDYGYTF
TGTGCCAGCAGCTCGACCCAGGGGGCGCAGGACTATGGCTACACCTTC
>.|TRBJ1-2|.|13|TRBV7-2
CASSLTGLIGYTF
TGTGCCAGCAGCTTAACAGGCCTGATCGGCTACACCTTC
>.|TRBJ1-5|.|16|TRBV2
CASRGRQKGSNQPQHF
TGTGCCAGCAGGGGTCGACAGAAAGGATCAAATCAGCCCCAGCATTTT
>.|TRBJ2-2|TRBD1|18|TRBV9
CASSVEAGTGVDTGELFF
TGTGCCAGCAGCGTAGAGGCGGGGACAGGGGTGGACACCGGGGAGCTGTTTTTT
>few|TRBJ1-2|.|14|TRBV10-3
CAIRRTGWDYGYTF
TGTGCCATCAGGCGAACGGGTTGGGACTATGGCTACACCTTC
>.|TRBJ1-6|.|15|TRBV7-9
CASSLGGGLNSPLHF
TGTGCCAGCAGCTTAGGTGGGGGCCTTAATTCACCCCTCCACTTT
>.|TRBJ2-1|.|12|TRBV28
CASSLRYNEQFF
TGTGCCAGCAGTTTGCGTTACAATGAGCAGTTCTTC
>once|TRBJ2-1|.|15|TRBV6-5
CASSTPKGGYNEQFF
TGTGCCAGCAGCACACCGAAGGGAGGCTACAATGAGCAGTTCTTC
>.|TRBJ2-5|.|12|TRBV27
CASSPGPGTQYF
TGTGCCAGCAGCCCAGGGCCTGGGACCCAGTACTTC
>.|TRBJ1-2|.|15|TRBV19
CASSSTDSVVYGYTF
TGTGCCAGTAGTTCGACAGACAGTGTTGTGTATGGCTACACCTTC
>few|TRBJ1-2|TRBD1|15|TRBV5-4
CASSHYAGGSGGYTF
TGTGCCAGCAGCCACTATGCAGGGGGATCGGGAGGCTACACCTTC
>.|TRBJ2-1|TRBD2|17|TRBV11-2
CASSLVASGSTYNEQFF
TGTGCCAGCAGCTTAGTGGCTAGCGGGAGCACCTACAATGAGCAGTTCTTC
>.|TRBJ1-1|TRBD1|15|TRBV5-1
CASSRGGQGGEVAFF
TGCGCCAGCAGCCGAGGAGGACAGGGGGGCGAGGTGGCTTTCTTT
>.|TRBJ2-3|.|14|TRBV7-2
CASSLSGSTDTQYF
TGTGCCAGCAGCCTAAGCGGCAGCACAGATACGCAGTATTTT
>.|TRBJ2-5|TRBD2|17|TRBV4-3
CASSQDPPSGSKGTQYF
TGCGCCAGCAGCCAAGATCCGCCTAGCGGGTCTAAAGGGACCCAGTACTTC
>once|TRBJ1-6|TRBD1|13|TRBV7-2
CASSLDRLSPLHF
TGTGCCAGCAGCTTGGACAGGTTGTCACCCCTCCACTTT
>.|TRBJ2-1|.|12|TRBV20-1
CSASPYYNEQFF
TGCAGTGCTAGTCCCTACTACAATGAGCAGTTCTTC
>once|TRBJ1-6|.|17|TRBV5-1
CASSWGVAYSYNSPLHF
TGCGCCAGCAGCTGGGGAGTAGCCTACTCCTATAATTCACCCCTCCACTTT
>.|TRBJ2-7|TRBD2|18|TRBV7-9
CASSLKSEVASGNYEQYF
TGTGCCAGCAGCTTAAAAAGTGAGGTGGCTAGCGGGAATTACGAGCAGTACTTC
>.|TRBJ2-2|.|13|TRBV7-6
CASSSVGLAWLFF
TGTGCCAGCAGCTCCGTGGGGCTGGCCTGGCTGTTTTTT